Listed below are T cell receptor beta chains from one sample, sequenced in a study of lymphopenia after photon versus proton radiotherapy. Method: immunoSEQ multiplex PCR; TCRdb's copy keeps in-frame clones and lacks some. Of about 58,000 clones listed, less than 85% are singletons. Material: peripheral blood, obtained from a patient treated with proton-based radiotherapy. The receptors shown here come from a man in his sixties with pancreatic cancer. The CDR3 runs from the conserved cysteine through the conserved F or W. D genes are given only for firm matches. A clone size is listed for some rows: how often the clone was seen (once, few, many), or a class if it is expanded.

TRBV15,few,TRBJ1-1,NA,TGTGCCACCAGCAGAGTCTTATTTACAGCGAACACTGAAGCTTTCTTT,CATSRVLFTANTEAFF
TRBV4-3,NA,TRBJ2-2,NA,TGCGCCAGCAGCCAAGAGGGGGCGCACACCGGGGAGCTGTTTTTT,CASSQEGAHTGELFF
TRBV9,NA,TRBJ2-1,NA,TGTGCCAGCAGCGGGTTACAGGGTTGGAATGAGCAGTTCTTC,CASSGLQGWNEQFF
TRBV28,NA,TRBJ2-7,TRBD1,TGTGCCAGTTATGGGGGACAGGGGACGTCCTACGAGCAGTACTTC,CASYGGQGTSYEQYF
TRBV29-1,NA,TRBJ1-1,TRBD1,TGCAGCGGAGAGACAGGGGTGAACACTGAAGCTTTCTTT,CSGETGVNTEAFF
TRBV30,NA,TRBJ2-3,NA,TGTGCCTGGAGTGTACTCCACAGGGTGGTAGATACGCAGTATTTT,CAWSVLHRVVDTQYF
TRBV28,NA,TRBJ1-4,NA,TGTGCCAGCAGTCCAGGGTTTGCAACTAATGAAAAACTGTTTTTT,CASSPGFATNEKLFF
TRBV7-6,NA,TRBJ2-3,NA,TGTGCCAGCAGCTTCTCGGAAGATACGCAGTATTTT,CASSFSEDTQYF
TRBV7-9,NA,TRBJ2-7,NA,TGTGCCAGCAGCAGAAAGGGGCCTACCTCCTACGAGCAGTACTTC,CASSRKGPTSYEQYF
TRBV7-8,NA,TRBJ2-1,NA,TGTGCCAGCAGTCCCAGGGGGGGGTTATCCTACAATGAGCAGTTCTTC,CASSPRGGLSYNEQFF
TRBV7-6,NA,TRBJ1-5,NA,TGTGCCAGCAGCTTAGCGAACAGGCCAGGGAGTCAGCCCCAGCATTTT,CASSLANRPGSQPQHF
TRBV7-2,NA,TRBJ2-1,TRBD2,TGTGCCAGCAGCTTTATTACTAGCGGGAGGGATGAGCAGTTCTTC,CASSFITSGRDEQFF
TRBV5-1,NA,TRBJ2-3,TRBD2,TGCGCCAGCAGCTACCTTAGCGGGAGTTCCACAGATACGCAGTATTTT,CASSYLSGSSTDTQYF
TRBV19,NA,TRBJ1-5,NA,TGTGCCAGTAAATCCGGGAATCAGCCCCAGCATTTT,CASKSGNQPQHF
TRBV7-2,few,TRBJ1-4,NA,TGTGCCAGCAGCCCCGATCGTGCCGGCCAAAATGAAAAACTGTTTTTT,CASSPDRAGQNEKLFF
TRBV20-1,NA,TRBJ2-3,NA,TGCAGTGCTACCTCTAGCGATACGCAGTATTTT,CSATSSDTQYF
TRBV5-5,NA,TRBJ2-7,NA,TGTGCCAGCAGCGCGGTGGGGGTGCAAGCCGAGCAGTACTTC,CASSAVGVQAEQYF
TRBV28,NA,TRBJ1-4,TRBD1,TGTGCCAGCAGTGTCCTTGGGACAGGGAATGAAAAACTGTTTTTT,CASSVLGTGNEKLFF
TRBV18,NA,TRBJ2-7,TRBD1,TGTGCCAGTTTCCGGGACAGGGGGGTTTACGAGCAGTACTTC,CASFRDRGVYEQYF
TRBV28,NA,TRBJ2-7,TRBD2,TGTGCCAGCAGTGGGGTGTCTAGCGGGAGCCGGGAGCAGTACTTC,CASSGVSSGSREQYF
TRBV9,NA,TRBJ2-7,TRBD2,TGTGCCAGCAGCGTAACTGGAGGGTTAGGGACTAGCGGGAGAACCAGCTCCTACGAGCAGTACTTC,CASSVTGGLGTSGRTSSYEQYF
TRBV30,NA,TRBJ2-7,NA,TGTGCCTGGAGTGCAGGGCTCTACGAGCAGTACTTC,CAWSAGLYEQYF
TRBV27,NA,TRBJ2-2,NA,TGTGCCAGCAAATCTTCCGGCGCGAACACCGGGGAGCTGTTTTTT,CASKSSGANTGELFF
TRBV9,NA,TRBJ1-5,NA,TGTGCCAGCAGCGGGGGGCCAGAAGGTAGCAATCAGCCCCAGCATTTT,CASSGGPEGSNQPQHF
TRBV7-3,NA,TRBJ2-2,NA,TGTGCCAGCAGCCTGGGGACTTCCCCCCGGGGCGGGGAGCTGTTTTTT,CASSLGTSPRGGELFF
TRBV27,NA,TRBJ1-4,NA,TGTGCCAGCAGAAAACCGGGACCGGGCGAAAAACTGTTTTTT,CASRKPGPGEKLFF
TRBV6-5,NA,TRBJ1-3,NA,TGTGCCAGCAGTTACTCGTCGGATCGTGGAAACACCATATATTTT,CASSYSSDRGNTIYF
TRBV29-1,once,TRBJ2-1,TRBD1,TGCAGCGTTGACAGGGACAGGGTAGAGCAGTTCTTC,CSVDRDRVEQFF
TRBV11-2,NA,TRBJ2-1,TRBD1,TGTGCCAGCAGCTTAGGTCGGGGACAGAGCTCCTACAATGAGCAGTTCTTC,CASSLGRGQSSYNEQFF
TRBV28,NA,TRBJ2-1,TRBD2,TGTGCCAGCAGACTACGACTAGCGGCATACAATGAGCAGTTCTTC,CASRLRLAAYNEQFF
TRBV11-2,NA,TRBJ2-5,NA,TGTGCCAGCAGCGGAGGATGGGACGGAGGGGGGGAGACCCAGTACTTC,CASSGGWDGGGETQYF
TRBV5-6,NA,TRBJ2-5,TRBD2,TGTGCCAGCAGCTTTAGCGGGAGGGTGCAGACCCAGTACTTC,CASSFSGRVQTQYF
TRBV27,once,TRBJ2-2,NA,TGTGCCAGCAGTGTACGGCCACGTGGCACCGGGGAGCTGTTTTTT,CASSVRPRGTGELFF
TRBV7-9,NA,TRBJ1-4,NA,TGTGCCAGCAGCACCTCCCCCTGGGGAAAACTGTTTTTT,CASSTSPWGKLFF
TRBV30,NA,TRBJ1-5,NA,TGTGCCTGGAGTGTTGGAGGGGAAGGTCAGCCCCAGCATTTT,CAWSVGGEGQPQHF
TRBV7-8,NA,TRBJ2-5,NA,TGTGCCAGCAGCCCCGTACACGGGACACCCCAAGAGACCCAGTACTTC,CASSPVHGTPQETQYF
TRBV7-9,NA,TRBJ2-7,NA,TGTGCCAGCAGCATCACCGGGACTGCTACGGGGGAGCAGTACTTC,CASSITGTATGEQYF
TRBV28,NA,TRBJ2-6,TRBD1,TGTGCCAGCAGTTTATGGGGACAGGGCCTTGCGGGGGCCAACGTCCTGACTTTC,CASSLWGQGLAGANVLTF
TRBV7-3,NA,TRBJ1-6,NA,TGTGCCAGCAGCTCCGGGACCCTGGGACGATCACCCCTCCACTTT,CASSSGTLGRSPLHF
TRBV2,NA,TRBJ1-1,NA,TGTGCCAGCAGTCCCTACCTGAACACTGAAGCTTTCTTT,CASSPYLNTEAFF
TRBV19,once,TRBJ2-3,NA,TGTGCCAGTAGTCCCTCAGGAGGGTTGGGCACAGATACGCAGTATTTT,CASSPSGGLGTDTQYF